This TCR beta chain was captured by sequencing in a study of cytomegalovirus exposure and HLA in healthy donors. Overall study findings and caveats: Relative to the approximately 700-donor mean, N-insertions were reportedly fewer in an Asian-associated ancestry cluster in a later analysis.

To note about this clone: Antigen specificity is unknown.

Researchers ran the PCR with 60 Vbeta and 13 Jbeta primers. Libraries were prepared by immunoSEQ multiplex PCR; TCRdb keeps only in-frame clonotypes and omits some of them. The table has roughly 180,000 clones, roughly 84% seen once; the top ten hold around 0.97%. The source material was PBMCs. This clonotype originated in a man aged 25-45 years in good health and CMV-seronegative.

The CDR3 loop reads CASSGLPLAGGPYEQYF. The CDR3 bases are TGTGCCAGCAGCGGCCTCCCATTAGCGGGGGGGCCCTACGAGCAGTACTTC. The J gene is TRBJ2-7, the V gene TRBV9; 11 bases agree with TRBD2. The CDR3 is 17 residues long. V shed 3 bases and J 2 bases; nucleotides not matched to a gene: 10. CDR1 and CDR2 from the germline V gene are SGDLS and YYNGEE. Supplemented by reference TRBV9 and TRBJ2-7, the full variable domain reads DSGVTQTPKHLITATGQRVTLRCSPRSGDLSVYWYQQSLDQGLQFLIQYYNGEERAKGNILERFSAQQFPDLHSELNLSSLELGDSALYFCASSGLPLAGGPYEQYFGPGTRLTVT.